This T cell receptor beta chain was captured in a study of immune cell composition in non-small cell lung cancer. Some clones are missing from TCRdb's copy, which holds only in-frame ones; the method was immunoSEQ multiplex PCR. The sample shows 7,500 to 9,500 clones, roughly 77% of them seen only once. Points on this clone: Its target is not known.

The study's findings and limits: In adenocarcinoma, maximal tumour-associated clone frequency tracked TIL tumour reactivity. Squamous carcinomas (75%) more often had tumour-associated clones >0.5% than adenocarcinomas (33%).

The normal lung sample lay at least 3 cm, and maximally far, from the tumour. The CDR3 spans 18 residues. J lost 0 bases, V lost 7 bases, and 10 bases had no gene match. Germline V gene lookup returns CDR1 MDHEN and CDR2 SYDVKM. The chain uses TRBV28 and TRBJ2-6; 9 bases fit TRBD2. The origin of this receptor is a human donor with non-small cell lung cancer. The material sequenced was non-adjacent lung tissue. CDR3 sequence reads: CASIPVRGGSSGANVLTF. In nucleotides, the CDR3 is TGTGCCAGCATTCCGGTGCGGGGGGGTAGCTCTGGGGCCAACGTCCTGACTTTC.